The sequence of this TCR beta chain was determined in a study of blood T cell repertoires in COVID-19. The CDR3 length is 12 residues. Deletions cut 8 bases from V and 7 bases from J, with 17 bases between. Germline V gene data show CDR1 as SQVTM and CDR2 as ANQGSEA. Profiling relied on immunoSEQ multiplex PCR, and the TCRdb table lists in-frame clones only, not all of them. This sample yields more than 150,000 clones, of which 90% are seen a single time; nearly 0.55% belongs to the top ten. Sample: peripheral blood. The chain has TRBV29-1 and TRBJ1-2; weak D call: TRBD1 (6 bases). The origin of this receptor is a man in his fifties or sixties with acute or convalescent COVID-19. The CDR3: CSTVVAGVGYTF. For the CDR3, the DNA is TGCAGCACCGTCGTGGCAGGGGTTGGCTACACCTTC.